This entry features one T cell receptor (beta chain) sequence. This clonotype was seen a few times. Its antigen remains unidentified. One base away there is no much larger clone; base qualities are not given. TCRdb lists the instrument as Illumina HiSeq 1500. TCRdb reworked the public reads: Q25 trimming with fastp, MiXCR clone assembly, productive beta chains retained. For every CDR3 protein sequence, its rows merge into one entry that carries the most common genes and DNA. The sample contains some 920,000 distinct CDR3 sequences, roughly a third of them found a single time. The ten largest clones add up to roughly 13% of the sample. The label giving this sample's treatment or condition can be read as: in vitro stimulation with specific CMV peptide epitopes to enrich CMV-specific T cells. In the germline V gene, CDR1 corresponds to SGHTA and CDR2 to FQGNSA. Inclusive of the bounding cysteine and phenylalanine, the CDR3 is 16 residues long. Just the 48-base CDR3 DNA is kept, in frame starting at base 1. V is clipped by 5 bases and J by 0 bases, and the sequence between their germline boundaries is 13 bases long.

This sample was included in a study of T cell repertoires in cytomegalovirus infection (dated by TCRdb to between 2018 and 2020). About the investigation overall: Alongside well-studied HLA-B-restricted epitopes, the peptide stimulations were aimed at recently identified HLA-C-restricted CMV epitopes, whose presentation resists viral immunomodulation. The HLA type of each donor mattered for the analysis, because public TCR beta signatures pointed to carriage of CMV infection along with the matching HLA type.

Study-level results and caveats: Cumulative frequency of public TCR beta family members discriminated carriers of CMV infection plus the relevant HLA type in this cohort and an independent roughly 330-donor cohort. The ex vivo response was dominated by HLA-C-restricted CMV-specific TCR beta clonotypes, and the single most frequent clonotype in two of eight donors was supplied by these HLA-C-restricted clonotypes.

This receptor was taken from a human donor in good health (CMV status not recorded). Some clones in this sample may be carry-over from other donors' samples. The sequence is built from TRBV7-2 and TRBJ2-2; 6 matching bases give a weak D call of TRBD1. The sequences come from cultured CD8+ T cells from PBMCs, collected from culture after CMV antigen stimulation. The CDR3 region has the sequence CASSEPGTPNTGELFF. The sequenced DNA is TGTGCCAGCAGCGAGCCCGGGACACCGAACACCGGGGAGCTGTTTTTT.